The rows below give T cell receptor beta chains drawn from one sample of a study of blood T cell repertoires in COVID-19. Profiled with immunoSEQ multiplex PCR; TCRdb holds only in-frame clones, not every one. The data contain hundreds of thousands of clones, 80% to 90% of them singletons. Sequencing input: PBMCs or T cells enriched from blood (not recorded which). The receptor set was obtained from a man younger than 40 who had recovered from COVID-19. Each CDR3 is given with its conserved first and last residue. D genes are given only for firm matches. A row's size may be missing; if present it is once, few, many or a size class.

>TRBJ2-2|-|-|TRBV28
TGTGCCAGCAGTCCCCTGTCGCTGCGGGGCCGTGACACCGGGGAGCTGTTTTTT
CASSPLSLRGRDTGELFF
>TRBJ2-7|-|-|TRBV21-1
TGTGCCAGCGCCGCAGGGGAGCGCGAGCAGTACTTC
CASAAGEREQYF
>TRBJ2-1|-|-|TRBV9
TGTGCCAGCAGCGTCGGGTGGGGGGTCGAATCAATTCCCCACAATGAGCAGTTCTTC
CASSVGWGVESIPHNEQFF
>TRBJ1-2|-|TRBD1|TRBV30
TGTGCCTGGAGTGAGGGACAGGGCTATGGCTACACCTTC
CAWSEGQGYGYTF
>TRBJ2-5|-|-|TRBV11-3
TGTGCCAGCAGCCAGGCGGGCGGGGAGACCCAGTACTTC
CASSQAGGETQYF
>TRBJ2-1|-|TRBD2|TRBV24-1
TGTGCCACCAGTGATTTCGGCGGGGGGCGCGGGGAGCAGTTCTTC
CATSDFGGGRGEQFF
>TRBJ2-2|-|-|TRBV7-9
TGTGCCAGCAGCCCACGGACTACGAACACCGGGGAGCTGTTTTTT
CASSPRTTNTGELFF
>TRBJ2-3|-|TRBD2|TRBV7-3
TGTGCCAGCAGCTCGCTAGGCGCGGGAGGGCCCGATACGCAGTATTTT
CASSSLGAGGPDTQYF
>TRBJ2-6|-|-|TRBV28
TGTGCCAGCAGTTTTAGGGGCCCTGGGGCCAACGTCCTGACTTTC
CASSFRGPGANVLTF
>TRBJ1-6|-|-|TRBV12-2
TGTGCAAGTCGCTTAGCGCGGAGGCATCCGCCCCTCCACTTT
CASRLARRHPPLHF
>TRBJ1-1|-|TRBD1|TRBV10-3
TGTGCCATCAGTTGGGACAGTATGAACACTGAAGCTTTCTTT
CAISWDSMNTEAFF
>TRBJ1-6|-|TRBD1|TRBV7-9
TGTGCCAGCAGCCCAGCAGAGGACAGGAATAATTCACCCCTCCACTTT
CASSPAEDRNNSPLHF
>TRBJ1-5|few|-|TRBV6-5
TGTGCCAGCAACCCACTTCGGAGCAATCAGCCCCAGCATTTT
CASNPLRSNQPQHF
>TRBJ2-7|-|TRBD1|TRBV28
TGTGCCAGCAGCTCCCCGACAGGGAGTTCGGACGAGCAGTACTTC
CASSSPTGSSDEQYF
>TRBJ1-2|once|TRBD1|TRBV27
TGTGCCAGCAGTTCCCGGGACAGGGCAAGTAGGGGCTACACCTTC
CASSSRDRASRGYTF
>TRBJ1-3|-|-|TRBV13
TGTGCCAGTCGAGGAGGGGTAGGAAACACCATATATTTT
CASRGGVGNTIYF
>TRBJ2-3|-|TRBD1|TRBV5-1
TGCGCCAGCAGCTTGGGGGACAGGCCCGCAGATACGCAGTATTTT
CASSLGDRPADTQYF
>TRBJ2-3|-|TRBD1|TRBV4-2
TGTGCCAGCAGCCCCGAACCTGGGACAGTAGGAGATACGCAGTATTTT
CASSPEPGTVGDTQYF
>TRBJ1-2|-|TRBD1|TRBV4-1
TGCGCCAGCAGCCAAGAAAGGACAGGGGCTAACTATGGCTACACCTTC
CASSQERTGANYGYTF
>TRBJ1-2|-|-|TRBV4-1
TGCGCCAGCAGCCAAGCCGGGTTTGGCTACACCTTC
CASSQAGFGYTF
>TRBJ2-7|-|TRBD2|TRBV28
TGTGCCAGCAGTTTACAGGTAGCGGGAGCCCTCGAGCAGTACTTC
CASSLQVAGALEQYF
>TRBJ1-1|-|TRBD1|TRBV9
TGTGCCAGCACCCCGGGACAGCGGAACACTGAAGCTTTCTTT
CASTPGQRNTEAFF
>TRBJ1-2|once|-|TRBV19
TGTGCCAGTAGTATGACAGATCGAGGCTACACCTTC
CASSMTDRGYTF
>TRBJ2-5|-|TRBD1|TRBV7-9
TGTGCCAGCAGCTTAAGTCAAGGGGGCTTTAAGACCCAGTACTTC
CASSLSQGGFKTQYF
>TRBJ2-7|-|TRBD2|TRBV5-6
TGTGCCAGCAGCTTACTAGCGGGAGTACAGTACGAGCAGTACTTC
CASSLLAGVQYEQYF
>TRBJ2-3|once|TRBD1|TRBV2
TGTGCCAGCGGGGGACAGGGATACGATACGCAGTATTTT
CASGGQGYDTQYF
>TRBJ2-7|-|TRBD1|TRBV24-1
TGTGCCACCAGTGATTTCGGGACAGGGGGGTACGAGCAGTACTTC
CATSDFGTGGYEQYF